This T cell receptor beta chain derives from a study of cytomegalovirus exposure and HLA in healthy donors. About the study: A later analysis reported the 120 validation repertoires used the same platform as the approximately 670 first-cohort repertoires.

Study-level results: Within the 100 to 150 validation repertoires, first-cohort TCR clusters tended to co-occur, according to a later analysis. Most TCR sequences showed up rarely, but some public TCRs showed up in many donors. In vitro experiments confirmed that three CMV-associated chains were specific for CMV antigens.

The CDR3 consists of 15 residues. Unmatched junction bases numbered 6, after V lost 1 base and J lost 3 bases. Germline V gene data show CDR1 as LNHNV and CDR2 as YYDKDF (reference sequence). Some clones are missing from TCRdb's copy, which holds only in-frame ones; the method was immunoSEQ multiplex PCR. The sample records some 140,000 clones, about 86% being singletons. Points on this clone: The antigen remains undetermined.

The gene calls are TRBV15 and TRBJ2-7, with TRBD2 matching 7 bases. The receptor comes from a man aged 18 to 30 in good health and CMV-seronegative. Sequencing was done on a sample of PBMCs. The CDR3: CATSRAGTTIYEQYF. The CDR3 DNA reads as TGTGCCACCAGCAGAGCCGGGACTACCATCTACGAGCAGTACTTC.